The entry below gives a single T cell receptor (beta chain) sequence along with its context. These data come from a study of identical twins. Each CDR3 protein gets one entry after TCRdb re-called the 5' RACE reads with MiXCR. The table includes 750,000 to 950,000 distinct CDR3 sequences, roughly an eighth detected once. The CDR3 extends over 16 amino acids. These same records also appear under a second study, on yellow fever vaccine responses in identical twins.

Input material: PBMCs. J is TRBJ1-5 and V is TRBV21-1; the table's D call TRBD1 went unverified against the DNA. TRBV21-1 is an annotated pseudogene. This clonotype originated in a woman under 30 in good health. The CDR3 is CASTGQGARSNQPQHF. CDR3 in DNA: TGTGCCAGCACCGGACAGGGGGCGCGGAGCAATCAGCCCCAGCATTTT.